The 5 T cell receptor beta chains presented below share a single source sample, sequenced in a study of T cell changes during pregnancy in multiple sclerosis. TCRdb keeps only in-frame clones here, not all; method: immunoSEQ multiplex PCR. The sample includes 70,000 to 95,000 clones, roughly 95% of them seen just once. This specimen consisted of peripheral blood, obtained in the second trimester of pregnancy. The receptors shown here come from a female donor in good health, enrolled as a control in a pregnancy study.

The J gene is TRBJ1-2, the V gene TRBV28; TRBD1 aligns across 12 bases. Germline trimming cut 8 bases from V and 8 bases from J; bases unmatched to any gene: 9. CDR3 size: 14 residues. Germline-derived CDR1 and CDR2 are MDHEN and SYDVKM. The CDR3 region is CASGPGQGARGYTF. CDR3 in DNA: TGTGCCAGCGGACCGGGACAGGGGGCGAGGGGCTACACCTTC.

V is TRBV5-5 and J is TRBJ2-5; 7 bases align to TRBD2. CDR3 length: 14 residues. J was trimmed by 1 base and V by 2 bases; bases with no gene match: 2. Germline CDR1 SGHKS, CDR2 YYEKEE (reference sequence). CDR3 bases: TGTGCCAGCAGCTTCGGGGGGTTCCAAGAGACCCAGTACTTC. Encoded protein: CASSFGGFQETQYF.

This clone was detected once. This chain uses TRBV19 with TRBJ1-2; 7 bases are shared with TRBD1. With 0 bases clipped from V and 4 bases from J, the junction kept 5 bases outside the gene matches. CDR3 length: 15 residues. Germline values: CDR1 LNHDA, CDR2 SQIVND (reference sequence). The CDR3 reads CASSIEQQGFYGYTF. DNA for the CDR3: TGTGCCAGTAGTATAGAGCAACAGGGGTTCTATGGCTACACCTTC. Complete variable domain (other parts from reference TRBV19 and TRBJ1-2): DGGITQSPKYLFRKEGQNVTLSCEQNLNHDAMYWYRQDPGQGLRLIYYSQIVNDFQKGDIAEGYSVSREKKESFPLTVTSAQKNPTAFYLCASSIEQQGFYGYTFGSGTRLTVV.

V is TRBV27 and J is TRBJ1-2; D is unclear. Germline loops: CDR1 MNHEY, CDR2 SMNVEV (reference sequence). The CDR3 is made up of 15 amino acids. Trimming left V 5 bases short and J 5 bases short, with 18 bases between. The CDR3 loop is CASSHLNSREYGYTF. The CDR3 DNA sequence: TGTGCCAGCAGTCACCTAAATTCTCGGGAATATGGCTACACCTTC.

The gene calls are TRBV7-9 and TRBJ2-1; TRBD2 matches at 9 bases. Germline trimming cut 6 bases from V and 2 bases from J; bases unmatched to any gene: 5. Germline values: CDR1 SEHNR, CDR2 FQNEAQ (reference sequence). CDR3 length equals 15 residues. The CDR3 loop is CASSRGLATYNEQFF. CDR3 nucleotide sequence: TGTGCCAGCAGTCGAGGACTAGCGACCTACAATGAGCAGTTCTTC.